This is a list of T cell receptor beta chains from one sample in a study of PD-1 blockade in classical Hodgkin lymphoma. Measured with immunoSEQ multiplex PCR; TCRdb has only the in-frame clones, and not every one. The repertoire holds about 58,000 clones, with 80% to 95% as singletons. The starting material was peripheral blood mononuclear cells (PBMCs), obtained before the second cycle of nivolumab. All receptors derive from a human donor with classical Hodgkin lymphoma. Each CDR3 is given with its conserved first and last residue. Fields, in order: clone size, D gene, V gene, J gene, CDR3 DNA, CDR3 protein. D genes are given only for firm matches. Size tells how often a clone was seen (once, few, many) or the class of an expanded clone, and some rows leave it out.

clone_size: -; d_call: -; v_call: TRBV28; j_call: TRBJ1-2; cdr3_nt: TGTGCCAGCAGTTTAGGGACTTGGAGGAACTATGGCTACACCTTC; cdr3_aa: CASSLGTWRNYGYTF
clone_size: -; d_call: TRBD2; v_call: TRBV6-4; j_call: TRBJ2-2; cdr3_nt: TGTGCCAGCAGGAAACTAGCGGGAGGGCCGTCCGGCGGGGAGCTGTTTTTT; cdr3_aa: CASRKLAGGPSGGELFF
clone_size: few; d_call: -; v_call: TRBV7-9; j_call: TRBJ1-2; cdr3_nt: TGTGCCAGCAGCTTTCGGTCTGTGGGCAATGGCTACACCTTC; cdr3_aa: CASSFRSVGNGYTF
clone_size: -; d_call: -; v_call: TRBV7-3; j_call: TRBJ2-3; cdr3_nt: TGTGCCAGCAGCCCCGGGCATACTAGCACAGATACGCAGTATTTT; cdr3_aa: CASSPGHTSTDTQYF
clone_size: -; d_call: -; v_call: TRBV9; j_call: TRBJ2-1; cdr3_nt: TGTGCCAGCAGCGTAACCTTAGCCTACAATGAGCAGTTCTTC; cdr3_aa: CASSVTLAYNEQFF
clone_size: -; d_call: TRBD2; v_call: TRBV14; j_call: TRBJ2-7; cdr3_nt: TGTGCCAGCAGCCAAGACCACACGACTAGCGGGGTTTCCTACGAGCAGTACTTC; cdr3_aa: CASSQDHTTSGVSYEQYF
clone_size: -; d_call: TRBD1; v_call: TRBV7-9; j_call: TRBJ2-7; cdr3_nt: TGTGCCAGCAGCCCCCGAGACAGGGAACGATCCTACGAGCAGTACTTC; cdr3_aa: CASSPRDRERSYEQYF
clone_size: -; d_call: -; v_call: TRBV6-5; j_call: TRBJ2-7; cdr3_nt: TGTGCCAGCAGTGAAGGGACCACCTACGAGCAGTACTTC; cdr3_aa: CASSEGTTYEQYF
clone_size: -; d_call: -; v_call: TRBV11-1; j_call: TRBJ1-5; cdr3_nt: TGTGGCCTCCGGGACGTATGGGGGACAAATCAGCCCCAGCATTTT; cdr3_aa: CGLRDVWGTNQPQHF
clone_size: -; d_call: -; v_call: TRBV13; j_call: TRBJ2-7; cdr3_nt: TGTGCCAGCAGCTTAACTGGGTGGGACGGAACCTACGAGCAGTACTTC; cdr3_aa: CASSLTGWDGTYEQYF
clone_size: -; d_call: -; v_call: TRBV9; j_call: TRBJ2-1; cdr3_nt: TGTGCCAGCAGCCCGCTAGACGACAGCTACAATGAGCAGTTCTTC; cdr3_aa: CASSPLDDSYNEQFF
clone_size: -; d_call: TRBD1; v_call: TRBV6-1; j_call: TRBJ1-3; cdr3_nt: TGTGCCAGCAGTGACGGGACAGCTGGGGAAAACACCATATATTTT; cdr3_aa: CASSDGTAGENTIYF
clone_size: -; d_call: -; v_call: TRBV7-3; j_call: TRBJ2-7; cdr3_nt: TGTGCCAGCAAGACGGGCGGGAAGCGGTACGAGCAGTACTTC; cdr3_aa: CASKTGGKRYEQYF
clone_size: -; d_call: -; v_call: TRBV2; j_call: TRBJ2-4; cdr3_nt: TGTGCCAGCCAGGGAGAGGCTGCCAAAAACATTCAGTACTTC; cdr3_aa: CASQGEAAKNIQYF
clone_size: -; d_call: -; v_call: TRBV18; j_call: TRBJ2-3; cdr3_nt: TGTGCCAGCTCTCCGAACAGGGAGACGGATACGCAGTATTTT; cdr3_aa: CASSPNRETDTQYF
clone_size: -; d_call: -; v_call: TRBV27; j_call: TRBJ2-1; cdr3_nt: TGTGCCAGCAGTTTATTTTGGGACAATGAGCAGTTCTTC; cdr3_aa: CASSLFWDNEQFF
clone_size: once; d_call: TRBD1; v_call: TRBV9; j_call: TRBJ2-5; cdr3_nt: TGTGCCAGCAGCGGCACAGGGGGCTGGGAGACCCAGTACTTC; cdr3_aa: CASSGTGGWETQYF
clone_size: -; d_call: -; v_call: TRBV11-3; j_call: TRBJ2-2; cdr3_nt: TGTGCCAGCAGCTTACGGGCAGGGGCAAACACCGGGGAGCTGTTTTTT; cdr3_aa: CASSLRAGANTGELFF
clone_size: -; d_call: TRBD2; v_call: TRBV7-3; j_call: TRBJ2-1; cdr3_nt: TGTGCCAGCAGCTTATCTATCGTAGCTAGCGGGAGGGATGAGCAGTTCTTC; cdr3_aa: CASSLSIVASGRDEQFF
clone_size: -; d_call: -; v_call: TRBV5-1; j_call: TRBJ1-4; cdr3_nt: TGCGCCAGCAGCCACACAGGTCTCGGTGCTGGGAATGAAAAACTGTTTTTT; cdr3_aa: CASSHTGLGAGNEKLFF
clone_size: -; d_call: TRBD2; v_call: TRBV4-3; j_call: TRBJ2-3; cdr3_nt: TGCGCCAGCAGCCAAGATACGAAGCGGGAGTTTACTAGCACAGATACGCAGTATTTT; cdr3_aa: CASSQDTKREFTSTDTQYF
clone_size: -; d_call: -; v_call: TRBV27; j_call: TRBJ2-3; cdr3_nt: TGTGCCAGCAGCTCATTCACAGATACGCAGTATTTT; cdr3_aa: CASSSFTDTQYF
clone_size: -; d_call: TRBD1; v_call: TRBV29-1; j_call: TRBJ2-7; cdr3_nt: TGCAGCGCCTTGGGGACAGGGGCCTACGAGCAGTACTTC; cdr3_aa: CSALGTGAYEQYF
clone_size: few; d_call: -; v_call: TRBV6-5; j_call: TRBJ2-7; cdr3_nt: TGTGCCAGCAGTTACGGGTGGGAGCCGGCCTACGAGCAGTACTTC; cdr3_aa: CASSYGWEPAYEQYF
clone_size: -; d_call: -; v_call: TRBV27; j_call: TRBJ2-2; cdr3_nt: TGTGCCAGCGGGGGGGCCGGCGGGGAGCTGTTTTTT; cdr3_aa: CASGGAGGELFF
clone_size: -; d_call: -; v_call: TRBV6-4; j_call: TRBJ1-1; cdr3_nt: TGTGCCAGCAGGGACCCACCCCCATTT; cdr3_aa: CASRDPPPF
clone_size: -; d_call: TRBD2; v_call: TRBV30; j_call: TRBJ2-6; cdr3_nt: TGTGCCTGGAGAGTTGGGCGACTAGCGGGAGTATATCATGCTGGGGCCAACGTCCTGACTTTC; cdr3_aa: CAWRVGRLAGVYHAGANVLTF
clone_size: -; d_call: TRBD2; v_call: TRBV4-2; j_call: TRBJ2-1; cdr3_nt: TGTGCCAGCAGCCCGACTAGCGGGAGTAGTAATGAGCAGTTCTTC; cdr3_aa: CASSPTSGSSNEQFF
clone_size: -; d_call: -; v_call: TRBV7-2; j_call: TRBJ1-4; cdr3_nt: TGTGCCAGCAGCTTCGGCGGGGAGGAAAAACTGTTTTTT; cdr3_aa: CASSFGGEEKLFF
clone_size: -; d_call: -; v_call: TRBV7-8; j_call: TRBJ1-5; cdr3_nt: TGTGCCAGCAGCCCCACAAATAGCAATCAGCCCCAGCATTTT; cdr3_aa: CASSPTNSNQPQHF
clone_size: -; d_call: -; v_call: TRBV5-1; j_call: TRBJ2-7; cdr3_nt: TGCGCCAGCAGCTTGACCGATCGTATATCCTACGAGCAGTACTTC; cdr3_aa: CASSLTDRISYEQYF
clone_size: -; d_call: -; v_call: TRBV6-1; j_call: TRBJ1-1; cdr3_nt: TGTGCCAGCAGTGGCAGGGGAGTGACTGAAGCTTTCTTT; cdr3_aa: CASSGRGVTEAFF
clone_size: medium-sized; d_call: TRBD1; v_call: TRBV4-1; j_call: TRBJ2-7; cdr3_nt: TGCGCCAGCAGCCAAGATCCAGGGGGAACCTACTACGAGCAGTACTTC; cdr3_aa: CASSQDPGGTYYEQYF
clone_size: -; d_call: -; v_call: TRBV25-1; j_call: TRBJ2-5; cdr3_nt: TGTGCCAGCAGTGATGACAGAAACCAAGAGACCCAGTACTTC; cdr3_aa: CASSDDRNQETQYF
clone_size: few; d_call: TRBD2; v_call: TRBV27; j_call: TRBJ2-5; cdr3_nt: TGTGCCAGCAGTTTCGCCAGGACTAGCGGGTTTGAGACCCAGTACTTC; cdr3_aa: CASSFARTSGFETQYF